The T cell receptor beta chain described here comes from a study of radiation and T cells in renal cell carcinoma. Repertoires were generated with immunoSEQ multiplex PCR, while TCRdb's copy carries only in-frame clones and drops some. The sample lists 150,000 to 190,000 clones, approximately 88% occurring once. Time point of the sample: blood 2 weeks post-SBRT. The treatment is: 15 Gy SBRT to primary tumor, nephrectomy 4 weeks later. Trimming shortened V by 0 bases and J by 4 bases, and 12 bases separated the two germline ends. This CDR3 has 15 residues. Per germline, CDR1 SGHRS and CDR2 YFSETQ. The chain uses TRBV5-1 and TRBJ2-3, with TRBD2 as a possible D gene (5 bases). This TCR derives from a woman aged 50 to 60 with renal cell carcinoma. The sequencing here drew on blood, taken from a patient whose treatment included radiotherapy and nephrectomy. The CDR3 sequence: CASSLAGVEPDTQYF. In DNA, the CDR3 is TGCGCCAGCAGCTTGGCCGGGGTAGAACCAGATACGCAGTATTTT.